A selection of T cell receptor beta chains follows, all from one sample in a study of control samples from healthy donors and cancer patients. The protocol was immunoSEQ multiplex PCR, while the TCRdb copy is restricted to in-frame clones and leaves out a portion. The repertoire consists of approximately 90,000 clones, with 88% occurring once and the leading ten covering about 15%. Specimen: blood. Source of these receptors: a woman aged 70-85 years in good health. Each CDR3 is given with its conserved first and last residue. Fields, in order: V gene, D gene, clone size, CDR3 length, J gene, CDR3 protein, CDR3 DNA. A D gene is named only where the DNA matches it firmly. Clone sizes are given selectively: once, few, many, or a class where the clone is expanded.

>TRBV27|NA|NA|14|TRBJ1-4
CASRPVGTNEKLFF
TGTGCCAGCAGACCGGTGGGAACTAATGAAAAACTGTTTTTT
>TRBV9|TRBD1|NA|12|TRBJ1-1
CASSVGTGEAFF
TGTGCCAGCAGCGTCGGGACAGGAGAAGCTTTCTTT
>TRBV2|NA|NA|13|TRBJ2-1
CASKGPFYNEQFF
TGTGCCAGCAAAGGACCCTTCTACAATGAGCAGTTCTTC
>TRBV7-2|NA|NA|12|TRBJ2-3
CASSPPADTQYF
TGTGCCAGCAGCCCCCCAGCAGATACGCAGTATTTT
>TRBV6-5|NA|NA|15|TRBJ1-1
CASTKTGDANTEAFF
TGTGCCAGCACAAAGACAGGCGACGCGAACACTGAAGCTTTCTTT
>TRBV6-5|TRBD1|NA|13|TRBJ1-1
CASRDRAVTEAFF
TGTGCCAGCAGAGACAGGGCTGTCACTGAAGCTTTCTTT
>TRBV5-6|NA|few|16|TRBJ1-1
CASSSSGKPMNTEAFF
TGTGCCAGCAGCTCAAGTGGGAAACCTATGAACACTGAAGCTTTCTTT
>TRBV6-6|NA|NA|16|TRBJ1-5
CASSYFGHGEGQPQHF
TGTGCCAGCAGTTACTTTGGGCACGGAGAGGGTCAGCCCCAGCATTTT
>TRBV15|TRBD1|NA|15|TRBJ1-1
CATSRDDRVVTEAFF
TGTGCCACCAGCAGAGACGACAGGGTCGTCACTGAAGCTTTCTTT
>TRBV7-2|NA|NA|12|TRBJ2-7
CASSRYGGQQYF
TGTGCCAGCAGCCGCTATGGGGGACAGCAGTACTTC
>TRBV2|NA|NA|13|TRBJ1-1
CASSSAGDTEAFF
TGTGCCAGCTCATCAGCGGGGGACACTGAAGCTTTCTTT
>TRBV5-4|NA|NA|14|TRBJ1-2
CASSLVGAGYGYTF
TGTGCCAGCAGCTTGGTGGGGGCTGGGTATGGCTACACCTTC
>TRBV5-1|TRBD1|NA|12|TRBJ1-1
CASSSGTGEAFF
TGCGCCAGCAGCTCAGGGACAGGGGAAGCTTTCTTT
>TRBV6-5|TRBD1|NA|15|TRBJ1-3
CASSSTTGAGNTIYF
TGTGCCAGCAGTTCTACTACAGGGGCTGGAAACACCATATATTTT
>TRBV18|TRBD1|few|16|TRBJ1-1
CASSPWTGTMNTEAFF
TGTGCCAGCTCACCATGGACAGGGACGATGAACACTGAAGCTTTCTTT
>TRBV19|TRBD1|NA|18|TRBJ1-3
CASSATRGQGHSGNTIYF
TGTGCCAGTAGTGCGACTCGAGGACAGGGACACTCTGGAAACACCATATATTTT
>TRBV5-6|TRBD1|NA|14|TRBJ2-7
CASSRGQVEYEQYF
TGTGCCAGCAGCCGGGGACAGGTTGAATACGAGCAGTACTTC
>TRBV27|NA|NA|14|TRBJ1-5
CASSLTGINQPQHF
TGTGCCAGCAGCCTAACAGGGATCAATCAGCCCCAGCATTTT
>TRBV9|NA|NA|11|TRBJ2-2
CASGGTRELFF
TGTGCCAGCGGGGGGACGAGGGAGCTGTTTTTT
>TRBV5-1|NA|NA|17|TRBJ1-1
CASSLGAQGRLNTEAFF
TGCGCCAGCAGCTTGGGGGCCCAGGGTAGGTTGAACACTGAAGCTTTCTTT
>TRBV5-4|TRBD1|NA|14|TRBJ1-4
CASSSDRKYEKLFF
TGTGCCAGCAGCTCGGACAGGAAGTATGAAAAACTGTTTTTT
>TRBV4-1|NA|NA|14|TRBJ1-4
CASSQGGGRGKLFF
TGCGCCAGCAGCCAAGGAGGGGGTCGGGGAAAACTGTTTTTT